The text below deals with one TCR beta chain. Its antigen is undetermined. PCR employed 60 Vbeta and 13 Jbeta primers. Repertoires were generated with immunoSEQ multiplex PCR, while TCRdb's copy carries only in-frame clones and drops some. The table has 200,000 or so clones, over 65% seen once. The entry originates in a study of cytomegalovirus exposure and HLA in healthy donors. V lost 4 bases and J lost 7, with 20 bases in between. Germline V gene sequence: CDR1 GTSNPN, CDR2 SVGIG (reference sequence). The CDR3 is 14 residues long. Study results and limitations: Presence/absence analyses treated sequencing depth as roughly uniform across donors. 164 TCR beta chains were listed as cytomegalovirus-associated. The authors confirmed in vitro that three CMV-associated chains were specific for CMV antigens. Clonal expansion was found to be greater in HLA-associated TCR beta chains than in equally common others in a later analysis.

The chain is built from TRBV30 and TRBJ2-7; the D gene is possibly TRBD1 (6 bases). The sequenced sample was PBMCs. The TCR was taken from a woman aged 30 to 39 in good health and CMV-seronegative. Written as DNA, the CDR3 is TGTGCCTGGACCCTAACAGGGAATTTGGGGGAGCAGTACTTC. Translating it yields CAWTLTGNLGEQYF.